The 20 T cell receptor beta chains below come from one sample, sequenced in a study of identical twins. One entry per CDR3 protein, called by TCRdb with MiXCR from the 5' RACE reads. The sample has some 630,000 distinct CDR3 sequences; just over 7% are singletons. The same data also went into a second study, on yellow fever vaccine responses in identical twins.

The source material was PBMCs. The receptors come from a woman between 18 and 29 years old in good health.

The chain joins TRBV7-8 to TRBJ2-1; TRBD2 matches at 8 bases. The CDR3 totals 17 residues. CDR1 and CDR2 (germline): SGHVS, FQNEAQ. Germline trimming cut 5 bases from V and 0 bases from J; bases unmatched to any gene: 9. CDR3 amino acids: CASSPGGALSSYNEQFF. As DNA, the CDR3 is TGTGCCAGCAGCCCCGGGGGGGCCCTAAGCTCCTACAATGAGCAGTTCTTC.

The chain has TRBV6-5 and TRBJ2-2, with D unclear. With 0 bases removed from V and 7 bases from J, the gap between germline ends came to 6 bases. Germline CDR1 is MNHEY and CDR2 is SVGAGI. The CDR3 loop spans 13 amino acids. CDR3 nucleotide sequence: TGTGCCAGCAGTTACTCTGGGTACGGGGAGCTGTTTTTT. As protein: CASSYSGYGELFF.

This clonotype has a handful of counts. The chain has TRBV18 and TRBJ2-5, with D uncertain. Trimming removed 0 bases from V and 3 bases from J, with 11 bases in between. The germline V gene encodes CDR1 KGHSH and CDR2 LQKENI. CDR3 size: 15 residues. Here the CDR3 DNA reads TGTGCCAGCTCACCACCTGGGCCGCTAGAAGAGACCCAGTACTTC. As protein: CASSPPGPLEETQYF.

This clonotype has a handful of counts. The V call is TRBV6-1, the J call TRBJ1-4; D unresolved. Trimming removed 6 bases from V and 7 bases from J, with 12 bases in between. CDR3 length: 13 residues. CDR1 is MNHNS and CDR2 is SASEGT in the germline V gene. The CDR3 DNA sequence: TGTGCCAGCAGGGGATATACGGGTGAAAAACTGTTTTTT. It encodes CASRGYTGEKLFF.

The CDR3 DNA follows: TGCGCCAGCAGCTTGGCAGCGGGAGTTTACGAGCAGTACTTC. It specifies CASSLAAGVYEQYF. The J gene is TRBJ2-7, the V gene TRBV5-1, with 8 bases fitting TRBD2. From germline, CDR1 is SGHRS and CDR2 YFSETQ. V shed 0 bases, J shed 4 bases, and the junction held 3 bases outside the gene matches. CDR3 size: 14 residues.

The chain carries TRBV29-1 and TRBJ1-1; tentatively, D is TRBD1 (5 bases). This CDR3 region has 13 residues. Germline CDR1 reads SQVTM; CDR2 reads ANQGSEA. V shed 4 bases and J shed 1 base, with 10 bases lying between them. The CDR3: CSVAMDKNTEAFF. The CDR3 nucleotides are TGCAGCGTTGCCATGGACAAGAACACTGAAGCTTTCTTT.

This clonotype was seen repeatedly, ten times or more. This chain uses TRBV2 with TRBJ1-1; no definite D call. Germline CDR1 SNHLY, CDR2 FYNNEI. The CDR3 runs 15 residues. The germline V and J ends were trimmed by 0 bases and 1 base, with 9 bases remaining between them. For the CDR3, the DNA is TGTGCCAGCAGTGAAGCTGGGGTCCCGAACACTGAAGCTTTCTTT. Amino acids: CASSEAGVPNTEAFF.

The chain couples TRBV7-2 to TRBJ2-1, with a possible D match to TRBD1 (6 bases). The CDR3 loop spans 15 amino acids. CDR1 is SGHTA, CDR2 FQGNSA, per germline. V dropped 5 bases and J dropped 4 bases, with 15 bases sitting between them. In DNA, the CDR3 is TGTGCCAGCAGCATTAGACAGGTTAAGTACAATGAGCAGTTCTTC. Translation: CASSIRQVKYNEQFF.

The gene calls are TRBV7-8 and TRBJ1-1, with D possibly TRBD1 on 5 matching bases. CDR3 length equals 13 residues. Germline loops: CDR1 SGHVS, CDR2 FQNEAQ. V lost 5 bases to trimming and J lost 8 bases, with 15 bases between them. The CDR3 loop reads CASSHEGREEAFF. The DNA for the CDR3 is TGTGCCAGCAGCCATGAGGGGAGGGAGGAAGCTTTCTTT.

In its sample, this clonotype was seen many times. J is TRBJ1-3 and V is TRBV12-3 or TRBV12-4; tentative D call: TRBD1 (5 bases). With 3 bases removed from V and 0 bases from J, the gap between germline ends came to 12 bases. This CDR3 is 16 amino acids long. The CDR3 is CASSFGSGTSGNTIYF. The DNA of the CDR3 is TGTGCCAGCAGTTTCGGCTCGGGGACCTCTGGAAACACCATATATTTT.

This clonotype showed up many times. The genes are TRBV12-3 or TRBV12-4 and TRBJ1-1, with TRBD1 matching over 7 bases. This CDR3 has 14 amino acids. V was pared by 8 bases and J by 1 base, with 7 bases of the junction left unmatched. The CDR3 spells CASGETGWNTEAFF. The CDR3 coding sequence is TGTGCCAGCGGCGAGACAGGGTGGAACACTGAAGCTTTCTTT.

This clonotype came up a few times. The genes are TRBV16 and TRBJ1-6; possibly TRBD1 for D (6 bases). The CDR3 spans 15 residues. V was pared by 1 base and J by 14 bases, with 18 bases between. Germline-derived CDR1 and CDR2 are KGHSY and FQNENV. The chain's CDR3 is CASSQWGVGAVALHF. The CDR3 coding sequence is TGTGCCAGCAGCCAATGGGGAGTGGGGGCTGTAGCCCTCCACTTT.

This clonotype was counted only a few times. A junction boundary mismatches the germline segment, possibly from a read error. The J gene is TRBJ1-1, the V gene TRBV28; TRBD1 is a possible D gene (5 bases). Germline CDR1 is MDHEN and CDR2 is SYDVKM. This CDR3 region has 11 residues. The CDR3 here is CASSRGIEVFF. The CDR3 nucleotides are TGTGCCAGCAGTCGGGGGATTGAAGTTTTCTTT.

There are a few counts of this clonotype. This CDR3 reads CASTSGEGGDGEQFF. The CDR3 bases are TGTGCCAGCACTAGCGGAGAGGGGGGGGACGGTGAGCAGTTCTTC. The chain employs TRBV6-1 and TRBJ2-1; D is perhaps TRBD2 (7 bases). The germline V gene has CDR1 MNHNS and CDR2 SASEGT. The CDR3 spans 15 residues. Trimming took 7 bases from V and 9 from J, leaving 22 bases between them.

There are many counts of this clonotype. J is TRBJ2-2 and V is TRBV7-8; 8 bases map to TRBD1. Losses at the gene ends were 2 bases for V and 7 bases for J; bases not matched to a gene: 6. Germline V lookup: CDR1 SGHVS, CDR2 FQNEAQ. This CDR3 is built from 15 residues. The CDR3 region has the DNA TGTGCCAGCAGCTTAACCAGGACAGGGTTCGGGGAGCTGTTTTTT. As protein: CASSLTRTGFGELFF.

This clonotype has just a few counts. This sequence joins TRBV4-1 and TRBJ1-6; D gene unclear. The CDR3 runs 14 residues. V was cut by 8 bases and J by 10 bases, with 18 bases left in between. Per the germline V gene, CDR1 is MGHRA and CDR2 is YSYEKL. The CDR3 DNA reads TGCGCCAGCTCCCTGGAGGTTATAATATCACCCCTCCACTTT. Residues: CASSLEVIISPLHF.

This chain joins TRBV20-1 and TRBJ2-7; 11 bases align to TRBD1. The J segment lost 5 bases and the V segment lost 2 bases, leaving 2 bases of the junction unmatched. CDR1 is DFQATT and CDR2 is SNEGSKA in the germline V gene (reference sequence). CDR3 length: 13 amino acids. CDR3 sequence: CSARRDRGDEQYF. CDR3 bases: TGCAGTGCTAGACGGGACAGGGGGGACGAGCAGTACTTC.

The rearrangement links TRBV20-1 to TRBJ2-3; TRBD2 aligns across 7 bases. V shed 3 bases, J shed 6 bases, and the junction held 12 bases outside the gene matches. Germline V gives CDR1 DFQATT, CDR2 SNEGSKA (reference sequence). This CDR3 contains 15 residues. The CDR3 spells CSARDPSGSSDTQYF. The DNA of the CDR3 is TGCAGTGCTAGGGACCCTAGCGGAAGCTCGGATACGCAGTATTTT.

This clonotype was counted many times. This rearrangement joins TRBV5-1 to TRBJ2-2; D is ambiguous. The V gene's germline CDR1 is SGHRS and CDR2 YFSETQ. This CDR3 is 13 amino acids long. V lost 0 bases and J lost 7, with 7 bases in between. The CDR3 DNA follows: TGCGCCAGCAGCTTGGATTATCGCGGGGAGCTGTTTTTT. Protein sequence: CASSLDYRGELFF.

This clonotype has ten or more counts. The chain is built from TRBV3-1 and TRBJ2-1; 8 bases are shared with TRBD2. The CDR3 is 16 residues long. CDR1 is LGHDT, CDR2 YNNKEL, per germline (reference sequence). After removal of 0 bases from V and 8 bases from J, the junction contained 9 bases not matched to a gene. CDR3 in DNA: TGTGCCAGCAGCCAAGATGAGCGGGGGCTGGAGGATGAGCAGTTCTTC. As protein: CASSQDERGLEDEQFF.